This T cell receptor (beta chain) was captured by sequencing in a study of blood T cell repertoires in COVID-19 (dated by TCRdb to 2019 to 2021). Turning to the overall study: Collaborator samples came from the United States, Italy and Spain and covered acute and convalescent phases of COVID-19. Samples were obtained from the ongoing ImmuneRACE study (first 160 participants) and from over 1,000 subjects provided by 6 global collaborators. Where available, HLA class I and class II types were obtained from metadata supplied by the sample provider rather than from assay-based typing. Nearly every sample came with metadata listing a de-identified subject ID, COVID-19 status, age in years and sex. The prospective study material was composed of cDNA or gDNA derived from T cells, B-cell-depleted T cells, or PBMCs. The repertoires were released in a freely available public database meant as a resource for research on the immune response to SARS-CoV-2. The dataset comprised deeply sampled blood TCRbeta repertoires from subjects exposed to, actively infected with, or recovered from COVID-19. General findings and caveats noted by the study authors: How much clinical and demographic metadata was included differed by source and by participant, and the metadata was provided uncurated.

The immunoSEQ Assay, a bias-controlled multiplex PCR, was used to amplify TCRbeta CDR3 regions from genomic DNA. As for the authors' bioinformatics: Within the assay, amplification of reference gene primers was used to estimate how many nucleated cells each sample contained. To quantify the absolute abundance of each unique TCRbeta CDR3 rearrangement, sequence reads were collapsed and filtered. For each sample, productive Simpson clonality was calculated as the square root of Simpson's diversity index over productive rearrangements. In its TCRdb copy, this immuneACCESS table keeps in-frame sequences only and misses some clones. Where compared with another copy, unresolved V genes explain less than half of these, and the others have no known cause. V, J and clone size reflect that table, while D and trimming were determined from the DNA. This sample is represented by 150,000 to 200,000 clones; 94% of them were singletons. The ten largest clones add up to roughly 0.76% of the sample.

Based on the germline V gene (reference sequence), the CDR1 and CDR2 sequences are LNHDA and SQIVND. The CDR3 starts with the cysteine, ends with the phenylalanine, and has 17 residues. The CDR3 DNA has 51 bases and is translated from base 1. V is reduced by 4 bases and J by 2 bases, leaving a spacing of 19 bases between them. Notes on this clone: It lacks a known antigen. No per-base quality is available; no much larger clone lies one base away.

In Seattle, one collaborating source enrolled patients while the infection was active and tracked those patients longitudinally over the course of disease. Each collaborating institution followed its own protocols to collect whole blood in K2EDTA tubes. Collaborator samples were shipped for TCRbeta analysis as frozen whole blood, isolated PBMCs, or DNA extracted from either sample type. The sample comprised peripheral blood. This TCR derives from a man aged 25-45 years with COVID-19, enrolled during active disease. This sequence uses TRBV19 and TRBJ2-3, with the D gene too uncertain to name. The CDR3 region: CASSKTYEIAATDTQYF. The nucleotide sequence reads as follows: TGTGCCAGTAGTAAAACCTACGAGATAGCTGCCACAGATACGCAGTATTTT.